The text below deals with one T cell receptor beta chain. TCRdb keeps only in-frame clones here, not all; method: immunoSEQ multiplex PCR. This sample has hundreds of thousands of clones; 85% occur once, and the top ten carry 4.5% to 5.5%. These data originate in a study of blood T cell repertoires in COVID-19. CDR3 length equals 14 residues. The germline V and J ends were trimmed by 7 bases and 4 bases, with 13 bases remaining between them. Germline V gene sequence: CDR1 SGHTA, CDR2 FQGTGA. What was sequenced was peripheral blood. The chain is built from TRBV7-3 and TRBJ2-2; weak D call: TRBD2 (5 bases). The TCR originated in a man between 45 and 60 years old with active or convalescent COVID-19. CDR3 DNA sequence: TGTGCCAGCACCCACCCGGGGATCACCGGGGAGCTGTTTTTT. This sequence encodes CASTHPGITGELFF. The entire variable domain, with the rest obtained from reference TRBV7-3 and TRBJ2-2, is as follows: GAGVSQTPSNKVTEKGKYVELRCDPISGHTALYWYRQSLGQGPEFLIYFQGTGAADDSGLPNDRFFAVRPEGSVSTLKIQRTERGDSAVYLCASTHPGITGELFFGEGSRLTVL.